Listed here is a single T cell receptor beta chain. Blood CD8+ and CD4+ T cells underwent high-throughput TCR beta sequencing. TEMRA cells were FACS-enriched, and CD8+ and CD4+ T cells were isolated negatively. These data come from a study of CD8 T cells in Susac syndrome. Study at large: The Susac syndrome patients were therapy-naive, on corticosteroids, or on intravenous immunoglobulin alone at blood draw.

Roughly 0.45 to 1 ug RNA was reverse transcribed with random hexamers. Multiplex immunoSEQ PCR targeted 54 Vbeta and 13 Jbeta TCR beta segments. TCRdb re-called the immunoSEQ multiplex PCR reads with MiXCR, one entry per CDR3 protein. The top ten hold about 0.12% of the sample, which has over 150,000 distinct CDR3 sequences, 95% to 96% seen once. Trimming took off 1 base at V and 0 bases at J, with 6 bases between the two ends. CDR1 is LGHDT and CDR2 is YNNKEL in the germline V gene (reference sequence). CDR3 length: 14 residues. The origin of this receptor is a human donor with Susac syndrome. Sequenced material: CD4+ T cells from PBMCs. V and J are TRBV3-1 and TRBJ1-2, with D hard to call. The CDR3 reads CASSQGTPNYGYTF. CDR3 coding DNA: TGTGCCAGCAGCCAAGGGACCCCTAACTATGGCTACACCTTC.